These 11 T cell receptor beta chains were sequenced from one sample in a study of blood T cell repertoires in COVID-19 (TCRdb year 2020). Libraries were built with the immunoSEQ multiplex PCR assay. The immuneACCESS repertoire file appears here via TCRdb, limited to in-frame rearrangements. These files lack a portion of the clones; in checked studies, under half of the deficit traces to unresolved V genes, and the cause of the others is not known. This sample lists about 360,000 clones; around 84% were detected once. Around 1% of the sample goes to the ten largest clones. The sequenced sample consisted of peripheral blood. These receptors were taken from a human donor with acute or convalescent COVID-19. The donor label of this sample is uncertain.

The chain uses TRBV6-2 or TRBV6-3 and TRBJ1-5; D gene unclear. This CDR3 has 14 residues. Between the trimmed V and J ends, which lost 6 bases and 0 bases, there was a span of 9 bases. CDR1 is MNHEY and CDR2 is SVGEGT in the germline V gene. CDR3 in DNA: TGTGCCAGCAGCCTCACAAGTAGCAATCAGCCCCAGCATTTT. Protein product: CASSLTSSNQPQHF.

The chain is built from TRBV5-5 and TRBJ1-1; 10 bases match TRBD1. Germline V lookup: CDR1 SGHKS, CDR2 YYEKEE (reference sequence). V gave up 2 bases and J gave up 3 bases; unmatched junction bases: 10. This CDR3 comprises 17 residues. CDR3 nucleotide sequence: TGTGCCAGCAGCTTCGGTCCCGGGACAGGGGATTACACTGAAGCTTTCTTT. Protein product: CASSFGPGTGDYTEAFF.

CDR3 coding DNA: TGTGCCTGGAGTGCCGGACAGGGAGTAGATACGCAGTATTTT. Encoded protein: CAWSAGQGVDTQYF. The chain links TRBV30 to TRBJ2-3; 8 nucleotides agree with TRBD1. This CDR3 has 14 amino acids. The ends lost 1 base at V and 5 bases at J; junction bases unmatched: 5. Germline assignment: CDR1 GTSNPN and CDR2 SVGIG (reference sequence). The variable domain in full, completed from reference TRBV30 and TRBJ2-3, reads SQTIHQWPATLVQPVGSPLSLECTVEGTSNPNLYWYRQAAGRGLQLLFYSVGIGQISSEVPQNLSASRPQDRQFILSSKKLLLSDSGFYLCAWSAGQGVDTQYFGPGTRLTVL.

The count of this clone is one. V and J are TRBV18 and TRBJ2-2; D might be TRBD2 (6 bases). CDR3 length: 16 amino acids. The V and J ends lost 3 bases and 6 bases respectively, with 17 bases between them. The germline gives CDR1 KGHSH, CDR2 LQKENI. The CDR3 is CASSPPTSAVAGELFF. For the CDR3, the DNA is TGTGCCAGCTCACCCCCGACTAGTGCCGTCGCCGGGGAGCTGTTTTTT.

The V and J genes are TRBV14 and TRBJ1-6, with D possibly being TRBD1 (6 bases). CDR1 is SGHDN and CDR2 is FVKESK in the germline V gene. V lost 7 bases to trimming and J lost 11 bases, with 12 bases between them. The CDR3 loop spans 12 amino acids. The CDR3 bases are TGTGCCAGCAACACAGGGCGGACACCCCTCCACTTT. Translating it yields CASNTGRTPLHF.

V gene TRBV28 combines with J gene TRBJ1-1; D remains unclear. Germline values: CDR1 MDHEN, CDR2 SYDVKM. There are 13 residues in the CDR3. Trimming stripped 7 bases from V and 4 bases from J, with 13 bases between. CDR3 region: CASMNSPITEAFF. CDR3 bases: TGTGCCAGCATGAACAGCCCTATCACTGAAGCTTTCTTT. The variable domain in full, completed from reference TRBV28 and TRBJ1-1, reads DVKVTQSSRYLVKRTGEKVFLECVQDMDHENMFWYRQDPGLGLRLIYFSYDVKMKEKGDIPEGYSVSREKKERFSLILESASTNQTSMYLCASMNSPITEAFFGQGTRLTVV.

This clone has more than one count but fewer than ten. V is TRBV19 and J is TRBJ1-1, with D unresolved. Germline-derived CDR1 and CDR2 are LNHDA and SQIVND (reference sequence). This CDR3 comprises 13 residues. V gave up 7 bases and J gave up 1 base, with 10 bases separating them. CDR3 coding DNA: TGTGCCAGTAAGCATCTATCGAACACTGAAGCTTTCTTT. This sequence encodes CASKHLSNTEAFF.

The rearrangement links TRBV5-1 to TRBJ2-1, with TRBD2 identical over 9 bases. The trim removed 4 bases at V and 4 bases at J, leaving 12 bases unmatched. This CDR3 contains 17 residues. Germline-derived CDR1 and CDR2 are SGHRS and YFSETQ. CDR3 in DNA: TGCGCCAGCAGCCCCCGGGTAGCGGGGGATGGTTACAATGAGCAGTTCTTC. Its protein is CASSPRVAGDGYNEQFF.

The V gene is TRBV19, the J gene TRBJ2-6; perhaps TRBD1 as D (5 bases). V lost 1 base and J lost 4, with 11 bases in between. CDR1 is LNHDA, CDR2 SQIVND, per germline (reference sequence). This CDR3 is built from 16 residues. In DNA form, the CDR3 reads TGTGCCAGTAGTATAGTGTGGGGCACCGGGGCCAACGTCCTGACTTTC. Protein sequence: CASSIVWGTGANVLTF.

The chain has TRBV29-1 and TRBJ1-1, with no clear D. Per the germline V gene, CDR1 is SQVTM and CDR2 is ANQGSEA. With 4 bases removed from V and 0 bases from J, the gap between germline ends came to 12 bases. The CDR3 is made up of 14 amino acids. DNA of the CDR3: TGCAGCGTTGCGGAGGCCGGCCTGAACACTGAAGCTTTCTTT. This sequence encodes CSVAEAGLNTEAFF.

This chain joins TRBV30 and TRBJ1-5; D is possibly TRBD1 (6 bases). V was clipped by 1 base and J by 6 bases, with 13 bases between them. The CDR3 has 14 amino acids. Germline CDR1 reads GTSNPN; CDR2 reads SVGIG (reference sequence). The CDR3 nucleotides are TGTGCCTGGAGTGCAGGGGCGCGCAGTCAGCCCCAGCATTTT. Translating gives CAWSAGARSQPQHF.